A single sample gave rise to the 10 T cell receptor beta chains below, sequenced in a study of blood T cell repertoires in COVID-19. The assay was immunoSEQ multiplex PCR, and TCRdb's table has in-frame clones only and misses some. The sample shows 200,000 to 250,000 clones, about four fifths of them seen only once. Input material: PBMCs or T cells enriched from blood (not recorded which). All receptors come from a man aged 55 to 69 who had recovered from COVID-19.

V and J are TRBV19 and TRBJ2-2; D possibly corresponds to TRBD1 (5 bases). CDR3 length equals 15 residues. V lost 6 bases and J 6 bases, leaving 17 bases between the germline ends. The germline CDR1 and CDR2 sequences are LNHDA and SQIVND (reference sequence). CDR3 bases: TGTGCCAGTAGCAGACAGTCTACGTCTCCCGGGGAGCTGTTTTTT. It codes for CASSRQSTSPGELFF.

The chain couples TRBV7-8 to TRBJ1-5; D is unresolved. This CDR3 has 14 amino acids. Germline V CDR1 and CDR2: SGHVS, FQNEAQ. V was cut by 0 bases and J by 4 bases, with 7 bases left in between. The CDR3 is CASSLAFGNQPQHF. CDR3 bases: TGTGCCAGCAGCTTAGCGTTCGGGAATCAGCCCCAGCATTTT.

V usage is TRBV19 and J usage is TRBJ1-5; a possible D gene is TRBD1 (5 bases). Looked up from germline, CDR1 is LNHDA and CDR2 is SQIVND (reference sequence). The CDR3 is made up of 13 amino acids. The V end lost 5 bases, the J end lost 6 bases, and 11 bases lay between the germline ends. The CDR3: CASSWGTSQPQHF. The CDR3 coding sequence is TGTGCCAGTAGTTGGGGGACTTCTCAGCCCCAGCATTTT.

A note on this clone: The identical CDR3 is also encoded by other nucleotide sequences in the sample. This chain uses TRBV11-3 with TRBJ2-1; 12 bases map to TRBD2. This CDR3 contains 15 residues. Germline-derived CDR1 and CDR2 are SGHNT and YENEEA. V lost 4 bases and J lost 4; bases outside the gene matches: 2. The CDR3 region has the DNA TGTGCCAGCAGCTCCCTAGCGGGGGGGTACAATGAGCAGTTCTTC. Translation: CASSSLAGGYNEQFF.

CDR3 sequence reads: CASSYAGTGGVSEQYF. The CDR3 nucleotides read TGTGCCAGCAGCTACGCCGGGACAGGGGGCGTAAGCGAGCAGTACTTC. This chain links TRBV11-3 with TRBJ2-7, with TRBD1 matching over 12 bases. V trimming: 4 bases; J trimming: 6 bases; junction bases outside the gene matches: 10. Germline CDR1 and CDR2: SGHNT and YENEEA. This CDR3 is 16 amino acids long.

This rearrangement joins TRBV25-1 to TRBJ1-1; no clear D gene. The germline gives CDR1 MGHDK, CDR2 SYGVNS. The CDR3 is made up of 13 amino acids. Trimming cost V 3 bases and J 4 bases, with 9 bases left between them. The CDR3 loop is CASSERMGTEAFF. The CDR3 DNA is TGTGCCAGCAGTGAGAGGATGGGCACTGAAGCTTTCTTT. Together with reference TRBV25-1 and TRBJ1-1, the CDR3 gives the full variable domain: EADIYQTPRYLVIGTGKKITLECSQTMGHDKMYWYQQDPGMELHLIHYSYGVNSTEKGDLSSESTVSRIRTEHFPLTLESARPSHTSQYLCASSERMGTEAFFGQGTRLTVV.

The chain uses TRBV20-1 and TRBJ1-1, with D hard to call. The germline V gene has CDR1 DFQATT and CDR2 SNEGSKA (reference sequence). The CDR3 runs 13 residues. V lost 3 bases and J lost 5, with 13 bases in between. The CDR3 coding sequence is TGCAGTGCTAGTCGGTTCGGGAGAACTGAAGCTTTCTTT. The encoded protein is CSASRFGRTEAFF.

This clone was counted once. The chain links TRBV5-6 to TRBJ1-3; no clear D gene. The CDR3 runs to 14 residues. The V gene's germline CDR1 is SGHDT and CDR2 YYEEEE. Trimming removed 7 bases from V and 4 bases from J, with 15 bases in between. The CDR3 DNA sequence: TGTGCCAGCTCGTTCGTCGGGTCCGGAAACACCATATATTTT. This sequence encodes CASSFVGSGNTIYF.

The chain uses TRBV5-1 and TRBJ1-6; 8 positions match TRBD1. From germline, CDR1 is SGHRS and CDR2 YFSETQ. Trimming took 5 bases from V and 7 from J; bases not matched to a gene: 11. The CDR3 runs to 16 residues. The CDR3 here is CASRNLMTGVNSPLHF. CDR3 bases: TGCGCCAGCAGAAACCTTATGACAGGGGTGAATTCACCCCTCCACTTT.

The V gene is TRBV11-2, the J gene TRBJ2-7; 9 bases fit TRBD1. The junction had 4 bases not matched to a gene; V was cut back by 5 bases and J by 2 bases. The germline CDR1 and CDR2 sequences are SGHAT and FQNNGV. CDR3 size: 14 residues. This CDR3 is CASSLRTGAYEQYF. The CDR3 coding sequence is TGTGCCAGCAGCCTGAGGACAGGGGCCTACGAGCAGTACTTC. The full variable domain, its missing parts supplied by reference TRBV11-2 and TRBJ2-7, is EAGVAQSPRYKIIEKRQSVAFWCNPISGHATLYWYQQILGQGPKLLIQFQNNGVVDDSQLPKDRFSAERLKGVDSTLKIQPAKLEDSAVYLCASSLRTGAYEQYFGPGTRLTVT.